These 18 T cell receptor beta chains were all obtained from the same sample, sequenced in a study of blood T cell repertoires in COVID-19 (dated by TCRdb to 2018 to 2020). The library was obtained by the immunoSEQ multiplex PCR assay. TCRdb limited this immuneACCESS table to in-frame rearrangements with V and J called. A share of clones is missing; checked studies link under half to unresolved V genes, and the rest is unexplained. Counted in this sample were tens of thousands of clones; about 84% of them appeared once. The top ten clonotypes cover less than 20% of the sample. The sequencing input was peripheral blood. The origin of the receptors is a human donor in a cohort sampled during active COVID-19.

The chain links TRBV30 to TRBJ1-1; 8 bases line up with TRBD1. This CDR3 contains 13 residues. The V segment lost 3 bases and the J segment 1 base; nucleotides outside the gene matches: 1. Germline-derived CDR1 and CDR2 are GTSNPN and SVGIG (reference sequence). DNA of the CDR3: TGTGCCTGGAGGGGACAGGCGAACACTGAAGCTTTCTTT. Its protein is CAWRGQANTEAFF.

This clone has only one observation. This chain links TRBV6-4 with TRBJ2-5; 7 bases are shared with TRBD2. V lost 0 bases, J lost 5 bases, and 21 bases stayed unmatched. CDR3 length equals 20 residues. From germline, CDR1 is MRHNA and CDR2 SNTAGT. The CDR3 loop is CASSDSGGRERVGKRETQYF. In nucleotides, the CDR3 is TGTGCCAGCAGTGACTCCGGCGGGAGAGAGAGAGTGGGGAAAAGGGAGACCCAGTACTTC.

This chain's CDR3 is CASSLQGDGYTF. The CDR3 DNA reads as TGTGCCAGCAGTCTGCAGGGCGATGGCTACACCTTC. The V call is TRBV12-3 or TRBV12-4, the J call TRBJ1-2, with D possibly being TRBD1 (5 bases). This CDR3 region has 12 residues. The V end was cut by 5 bases, the J end by 6 bases, with 10 bases between.

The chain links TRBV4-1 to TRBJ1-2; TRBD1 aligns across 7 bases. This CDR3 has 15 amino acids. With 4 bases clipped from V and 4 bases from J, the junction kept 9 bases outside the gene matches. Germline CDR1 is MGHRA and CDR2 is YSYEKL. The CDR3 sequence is CASSLQIRDSYGYTF. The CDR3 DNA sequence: TGCGCCAGCAGCCTCCAAATCCGGGACAGCTATGGCTACACCTTC.

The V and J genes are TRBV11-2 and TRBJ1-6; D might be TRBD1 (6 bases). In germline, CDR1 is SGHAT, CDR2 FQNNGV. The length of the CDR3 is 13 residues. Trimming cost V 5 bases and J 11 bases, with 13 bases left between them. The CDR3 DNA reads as TGTGCCAGCAGCCCAGAGCAGGGGACACCCCTCCACTTT. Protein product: CASSPEQGTPLHF.

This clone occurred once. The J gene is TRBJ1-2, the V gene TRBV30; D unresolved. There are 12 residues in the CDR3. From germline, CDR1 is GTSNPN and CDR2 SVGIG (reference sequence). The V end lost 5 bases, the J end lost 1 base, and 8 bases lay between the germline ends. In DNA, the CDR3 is TGTGCCTGGGCCGGAGTTAACTATGGCTACACCTTC. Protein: CAWAGVNYGYTF.

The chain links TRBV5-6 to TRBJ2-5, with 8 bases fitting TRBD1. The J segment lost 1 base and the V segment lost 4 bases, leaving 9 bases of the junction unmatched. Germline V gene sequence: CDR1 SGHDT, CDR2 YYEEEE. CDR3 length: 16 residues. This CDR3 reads CASSSSLGTGQETQYF. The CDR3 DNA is TGTGCCAGCAGCAGCTCTCTCGGGACAGGCCAAGAGACCCAGTACTTC. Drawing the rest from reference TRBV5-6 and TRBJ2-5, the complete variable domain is DAGVTQSPTHLIKTRGQQVTLRCSPKSGHDTVSWYQQALGQGPQFIFQYYEEEERQRGNFPDRFSGHQFPNYSSELNVNALLLGDSALYLCASSSSLGTGQETQYFGPGTRLLVL.

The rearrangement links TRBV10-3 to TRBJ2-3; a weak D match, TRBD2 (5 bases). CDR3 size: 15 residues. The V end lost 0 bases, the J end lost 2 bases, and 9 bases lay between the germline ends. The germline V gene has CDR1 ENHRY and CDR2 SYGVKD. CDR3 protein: CAISESGGYTDTQYF. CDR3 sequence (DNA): TGTGCCATCAGTGAGTCTGGCGGGTACACAGATACGCAGTATTTT.

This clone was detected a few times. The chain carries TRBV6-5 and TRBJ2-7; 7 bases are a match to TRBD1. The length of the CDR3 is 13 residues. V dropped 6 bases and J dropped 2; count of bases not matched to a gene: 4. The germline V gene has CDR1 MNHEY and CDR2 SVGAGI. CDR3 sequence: CASRGQLTYEQYF. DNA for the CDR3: TGTGCCAGCAGGGGACAGTTAACCTACGAGCAGTACTTC.

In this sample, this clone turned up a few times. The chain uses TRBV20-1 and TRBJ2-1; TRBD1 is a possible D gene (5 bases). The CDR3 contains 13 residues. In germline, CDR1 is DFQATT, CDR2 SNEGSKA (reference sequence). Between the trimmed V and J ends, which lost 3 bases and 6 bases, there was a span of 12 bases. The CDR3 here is CSASGADLNEQFF. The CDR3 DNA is TGCAGTGCTAGTGGGGCCGACCTCAATGAGCAGTTCTTC.

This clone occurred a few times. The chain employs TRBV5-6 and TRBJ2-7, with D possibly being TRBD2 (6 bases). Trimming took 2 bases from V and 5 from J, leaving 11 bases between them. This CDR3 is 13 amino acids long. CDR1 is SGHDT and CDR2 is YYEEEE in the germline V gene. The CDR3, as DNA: TGTGCCAGCAGCTTAGGAGGGGTGGACGAGCAGTACTTC. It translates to CASSLGGVDEQYF.

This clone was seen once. CDR3 DNA sequence: TGTGCCAGCAGCCAACTAGCGGGAGCCACAGATACGCAGTATTTT. This encodes CASSQLAGATDTQYF. The chain employs TRBV3-1 (or the pseudogene TRBV3-2) and TRBJ2-3; 10 nucleotides match TRBD2. The length of the CDR3 is 15 residues. Germline CDR1 LGHDT, CDR2 YNNKEL (reference sequence). Unmatched junction bases numbered 1, after V lost 2 bases and J lost 2 bases.

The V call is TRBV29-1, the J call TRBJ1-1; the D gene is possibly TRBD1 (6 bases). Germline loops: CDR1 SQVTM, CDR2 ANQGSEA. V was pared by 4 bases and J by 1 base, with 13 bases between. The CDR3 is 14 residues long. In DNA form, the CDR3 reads TGCAGCGTTGGGACCGGGACACAGAACACTGAAGCTTTCTTT. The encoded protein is CSVGTGTQNTEAFF.

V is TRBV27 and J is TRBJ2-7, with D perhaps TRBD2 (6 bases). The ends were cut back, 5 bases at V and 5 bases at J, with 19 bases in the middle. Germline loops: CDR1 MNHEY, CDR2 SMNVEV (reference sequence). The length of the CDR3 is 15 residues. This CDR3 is CASSALLAEGDEQYF. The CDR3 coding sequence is TGTGCCAGCAGTGCTCTATTGGCGGAGGGCGACGAGCAGTACTTC.

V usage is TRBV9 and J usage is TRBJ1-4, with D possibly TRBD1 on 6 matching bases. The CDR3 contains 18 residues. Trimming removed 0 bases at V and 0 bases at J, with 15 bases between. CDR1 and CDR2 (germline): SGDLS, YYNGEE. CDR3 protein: CASSVGSNRASTNEKLFF. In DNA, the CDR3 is TGTGCCAGCAGCGTAGGGTCGAACAGGGCCTCAACTAATGAAAAACTGTTTTTT.

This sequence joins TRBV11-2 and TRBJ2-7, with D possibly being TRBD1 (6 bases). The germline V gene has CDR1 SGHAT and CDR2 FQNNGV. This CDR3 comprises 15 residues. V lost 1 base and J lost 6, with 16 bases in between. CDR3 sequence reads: CASSLAGGTGLEQYF. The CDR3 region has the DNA TGTGCCAGCAGCTTAGCTGGGGGCACGGGTCTCGAGCAGTACTTC.

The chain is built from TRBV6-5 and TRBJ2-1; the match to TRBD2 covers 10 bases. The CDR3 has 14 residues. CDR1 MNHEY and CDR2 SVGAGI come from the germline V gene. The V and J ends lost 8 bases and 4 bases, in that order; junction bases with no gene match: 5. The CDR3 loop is CASGTSALYNEQFF. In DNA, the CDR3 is TGTGCCAGCGGGACTAGCGCCTTATACAATGAGCAGTTCTTC.

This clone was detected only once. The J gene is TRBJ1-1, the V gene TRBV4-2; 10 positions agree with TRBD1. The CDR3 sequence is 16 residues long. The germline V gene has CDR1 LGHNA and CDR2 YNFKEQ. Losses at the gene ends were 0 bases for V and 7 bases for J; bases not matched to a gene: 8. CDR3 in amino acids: CASSQDRDRGMGEAFF. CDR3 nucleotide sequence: TGTGCCAGCAGCCAAGATAGGGACAGGGGTATGGGTGAAGCTTTCTTT.